These 28 T cell receptor beta chains share one sample of origin, sequenced in a study of patients and donors after allogeneic stem cell transplantation. In TCRdb, the RT-PCR reads were re-called with MiXCR into one record per CDR3 protein. Found here are some 960,000 distinct CDR3 sequences, around 17% of them singletons; the top ten hold around 6%. Sequencing was carried out using blood, either unsorted or a sorted T cell fraction (not recorded which). These receptors came from a human donor who was either an allogeneic HSCT recipient or a stem cell or donor lymphocyte infusion donor (not recorded which). It is not recorded whose cells these are; they may come from a transplant donor.

J is TRBJ2-1 and V is TRBV5-5, with D maybe TRBD2 (6 bases). V was trimmed by 4 bases and J by 4 bases, leaving 18 bases between them. The CDR3 loop spans 16 amino acids. The germline V gene encodes CDR1 SGHKS and CDR2 YYEKEE (reference sequence). CDR3 in amino acids: CASSVMRGPRYNEQFF. In DNA form, the CDR3 reads TGTGCCAGCAGCGTCATGCGGGGACCGAGATACAATGAGCAGTTCTTC.

The CDR3 DNA sequence: TGTGCCAGCAGTTTACACGGGGGAGGCCGGAGGGAGCAGTACTTC. This sequence encodes CASSLHGGGRREQYF. V and J are TRBV12-3 or TRBV12-4 and TRBJ2-7, with D perhaps matching TRBD2 (6 bases). The V end was cut by 2 bases, the J end by 7 bases, with 18 bases between. CDR3 length equals 15 residues.

This clonotype was observed at least ten times. The rearrangement links TRBV9 to TRBJ1-5, with a possible D match to TRBD1 (5 bases). V was clipped by 4 bases and J by 1 base, with 9 bases between them. The CDR3 has 14 amino acids. Germline CDR1 and CDR2: SGDLS and YYNGEE. As DNA, the CDR3 is TGTGCCAGCAGCCCATGGGGGAGCAATCAGCCCCAGCATTTT. Its protein is CASSPWGSNQPQHF.

The V gene is TRBV2, the J gene TRBJ2-4, with 11 nucleotides matching TRBD2. The V and J ends lost 7 bases and 0 bases, in that order; junction bases with no gene match: 11. This CDR3 is built from 18 residues. CDR1 SNHLY and CDR2 FYNNEI come from the germline V gene. The CDR3 spells CASKGGLAGGPAKNIQYF. CDR3 in DNA: TGTGCCAGCAAGGGGGGCCTAGCGGGAGGTCCAGCCAAAAACATTCAGTACTTC.

The chain couples TRBV5-1 to TRBJ2-1; 7 positions match TRBD1. CDR3 length equals 14 residues. Unmatched junction bases numbered 9, after V lost 3 bases and J lost 9 bases. In germline, CDR1 is SGHRS, CDR2 YFSETQ. CDR3 in DNA: TGCGCCAGCAGCTCAAGACAGGGCAGGGGTGAGCAGTTCTTC. Protein product: CASSSRQGRGEQFF.

V gene TRBV3-1 combines with J gene TRBJ2-7; no clear D gene. The V end lost 0 bases, the J end lost 2 bases, and 17 bases lay between the germline ends. This CDR3 comprises 17 residues. Germline CDR1 reads LGHDT; CDR2 reads YNNKEL (reference sequence). CDR3: CASSQEISGRSPYEQYF. Here the CDR3 DNA reads TGTGCCAGCAGCCAAGAGATCTCAGGAAGGTCCCCCTACGAGCAGTACTTC.

The rearrangement links TRBV5-1 to TRBJ2-5; perhaps TRBD1 as D (5 bases). Germline V gene sequence: CDR1 SGHRS, CDR2 YFSETQ. The CDR3 totals 14 residues. V dropped 1 base and J dropped 7 bases, with 14 bases sitting between them. CDR3 amino acids: CASSLWSTQGTQYF. CDR3 bases: TGCGCCAGCAGCTTGTGGTCGACGCAGGGGACCCAGTACTTC.

The V call is TRBV7-3, the J call TRBJ2-1; 8 bases match TRBD2. Trimming removed 5 bases from V and 7 bases from J; junction bases left unmatched: 10. The CDR3 has 15 amino acids. Germline loops: CDR1 SGHTA, CDR2 FQGTGA. This chain's CDR3 is CASSVTSGSLNEQFF. The CDR3 DNA sequence: TGTGCCAGCAGCGTTACTAGCGGCTCACTAAATGAGCAGTTCTTC. The full variable domain, rest sourced from reference TRBV7-3 and TRBJ2-1, is GAGVSQTPSNKVTEKGKYVELRCDPISGHTALYWYRQSLGQGPEFLIYFQGTGAADDSGLPNDRFFAVRPEGSVSTLKIQRTERGDSAVYLCASSVTSGSLNEQFFGPGTRLTVL.

There are a few counts of this clonotype. The chain couples TRBV7-8 to TRBJ2-7; TRBD1 might be the D (5 bases). Germline CDR1 and CDR2: SGHVS and FQNEAQ. The CDR3 runs to 15 residues. V was trimmed by 4 bases and J by 0 bases, leaving 13 bases between them. The CDR3 bases are TGTGCCAGCAGCTATGGACAAGCGAGCTCCTACGAGCAGTACTTC. Protein sequence: CASSYGQASSYEQYF.

Only a few counts were recorded for this clonotype. CDR3 bases: TGCGCCAGCAGGTCCATAGCGGGAGGGCCCCAAGAGACCCAGTACTTC. Its protein is CASRSIAGGPQETQYF. V is TRBV4-1 and J is TRBJ2-5; 11 bases agree with TRBD2. Germline V CDR1 and CDR2: MGHRA, YSYEKL. V was pared by 6 bases and J by 1 base, with 7 bases of the junction left unmatched. CDR3 size: 16 residues.

The sample holds a few counts of this clonotype. The J gene is TRBJ1-2, the V gene TRBV24-1, with a tentative D call TRBD1 (5 bases). Germline-derived CDR1 and CDR2 are KGHDR and SFDVKD. The CDR3 runs 15 residues. Deletions cut 4 bases from V and 4 bases from J, with 15 bases between. The CDR3 DNA sequence: TGTGCCACCAGTGACTCCGGGACGGCGCCCTATGGCTACACCTTC. Translated: CATSDSGTAPYGYTF.

This clonotype turned up a few times. The chain recombines TRBV18 with TRBJ1-2; D is unclear. V lost 10 bases and J 5 bases, leaving 17 bases between the germline ends. Germline V CDR1 and CDR2: KGHSH, LQKENI. This CDR3 has 13 residues. The CDR3 sequence is CATSSEISYGYTF. For the CDR3, the DNA is TGTGCCACCTCCTCGGAAATATCGTATGGCTACACCTTC. Full variable domain (remainder filled in from reference TRBV18 and TRBJ1-2): NAGVMQNPRHLVRRRGQEARLRCSPMKGHSHVYWYRQLPEEGLKFMVYLQKENIIDESGMPKERFSAEFPKEGPSILRIQQVVRGDSAAYFCATSSEISYGYTFGSGTRLTVV.

This clonotype was picked up many times. V gene TRBV11-2 combines with J gene TRBJ2-7, with TRBD1 matching over 7 bases. V shed 4 bases and J 5 bases; nucleotides not matched to a gene: 2. Germline V gene sequence: CDR1 SGHAT, CDR2 FQNNGV. The CDR3 has 12 amino acids. CDR3 sequence: CASSSTGDEQYF. Written as DNA, the CDR3 is TGTGCCAGCAGCTCCACAGGGGACGAGCAGTACTTC.

This clonotype was counted a few times. The rearrangement links TRBV6-1 to TRBJ2-3; tentative D call: TRBD2 (7 bases). Trimming cost V 6 bases and J 2 bases, with 12 bases left between them. This CDR3 spans 14 amino acids. The germline CDR1 and CDR2 sequences are MNHNS and SASEGT. DNA of the CDR3: TGTGCCAGCAGACCGGCGGGGGCCACAGATACGCAGTATTTT. Its protein is CASRPAGATDTQYF.

This clonotype has only a few counts. V is TRBV7-2 and J is TRBJ2-3; TRBD1 is a possible D gene (5 bases). The germline V gene encodes CDR1 SGHTA and CDR2 FQGNSA. The CDR3 length is 13 residues. Trimming removed 5 bases at V and 2 bases at J, with 8 bases between. CDR3 region: CASSRQFTDTQYF. The CDR3 nucleotides read TGTGCCAGCAGCAGACAGTTCACAGATACGCAGTATTTT.

This chain uses TRBV6-1 with TRBJ2-2; no reliable D call. This CDR3 contains 16 residues. Between the trimmed V and J ends, which lost 5 bases and 7 bases, there was a span of 20 bases. Germline V gives CDR1 MNHNS, CDR2 SASEGT. The CDR3 coding sequence is TGTGCCAGCAGTCCACCTTTTAGGGCTAAAGTCGGGGAGCTGTTTTTT. As protein: CASSPPFRAKVGELFF.

This rearrangement joins TRBV4-3 to TRBJ2-5, with 10 bases that match TRBD2. The trim removed 2 bases at V and 4 bases at J, leaving 10 bases unmatched. This CDR3 has 17 amino acids. Germline CDR1 reads LGHNA; CDR2 reads YSLEER. CDR3 residues: CASSQSAAGGPRETQYF. The DNA of the CDR3 is TGCGCCAGCAGCCAATCCGCAGCGGGGGGGCCGAGAGAGACCCAGTACTTC.

This clonotype was seen just once. The V gene is TRBV19, the J gene TRBJ2-4; tentatively, D is TRBD2 (6 bases). The CDR3 length is 16 residues. Trimming stripped 4 bases from V and 2 bases from J, with 15 bases between. Germline values: CDR1 LNHDA, CDR2 SQIVND (reference sequence). CDR3 sequence reads: CASSKQEGGSKNIQYF. The CDR3 DNA follows: TGTGCCAGTAGTAAACAGGAGGGAGGATCCAAAAACATTCAGTACTTC.

This chain connects TRBV25-1 to TRBJ1-6, with 10 bases aligning to TRBD1. Trimming removed 7 bases from V and 7 bases from J; junction bases left unmatched: 7. The CDR3 totals 15 residues. Germline lookup yields CDR1 MGHDK and CDR2 SYGVNS. The CDR3 spells CASNLGQGMNSPLHF. The CDR3 DNA is TGTGCCAGCAACCTGGGACAGGGGATGAATTCACCCCTCCACTTT.

This clonotype was recorded many times. The chain is built from TRBV6-5 and TRBJ1-1, with a tentative D call TRBD1 (6 bases). Germline V CDR1 and CDR2: MNHEY, SVGAGI. The CDR3 sequence is 14 residues long. Trimming left V 2 bases short and J 1 base short, with 8 bases between. The CDR3 reads CASSYGTRNTEAFF. DNA of the CDR3: TGTGCCAGCAGTTACGGGACAAGGAACACTGAAGCTTTCTTT.

In this sample, this clonotype turned up a few times. The rearrangement links TRBV27 to TRBJ2-2; D is unresolved. Germline loops: CDR1 MNHEY, CDR2 SMNVEV (reference sequence). The germline V and J ends were trimmed by 3 bases and 6 bases, with 8 bases remaining between them. The CDR3 spans 13 residues. This CDR3 is CASSFKVAGELFF. CDR3 sequence (DNA): TGTGCCAGCAGTTTTAAGGTTGCCGGGGAGCTGTTTTTT.

In its sample, this clonotype was seen a few times. This rearrangement joins TRBV2 to TRBJ1-1; D not certain. This CDR3 is built from 12 residues. Germline V lookup: CDR1 SNHLY, CDR2 FYNNEI. Trimming shortened V by 7 bases and J by 0 bases, and 6 bases separated the two germline ends. CDR3 DNA sequence: TGTGCCAGCACCACACTGAACACTGAAGCTTTCTTT. This encodes CASTTLNTEAFF.

This clonotype has only a few counts. The V call is TRBV5-6, the J call TRBJ2-3; D gene uncertain. CDR3 length: 13 residues. Germline V gene sequence: CDR1 SGHDT, CDR2 YYEEEE. The ends were cut back, 1 base at V and 6 bases at J, with 9 bases in the middle. The DNA of the CDR3 is TGTGCCAGCAGCTTGAGAACCCCCGATACGCAGTATTTT. Translated: CASSLRTPDTQYF.

This clonotype occurred a few times. This chain connects TRBV6-2 or TRBV6-3 to TRBJ2-2; TRBD1 matches 7 bases. The CDR3 runs 14 residues. Germline assignment: CDR1 MNHEY and CDR2 SVGEGT. The ends lost 8 bases at V and 2 bases at J; junction bases unmatched: 5. The CDR3 region has the DNA TGTGCCAGCGCCCGACAGGGCAACACCGGGGAGCTGTTTTTT. Its translation is CASARQGNTGELFF.

This clonotype was detected a few times. The chain recombines TRBV6-1 with TRBJ1-5, with D maybe TRBD1 (5 bases). This CDR3 has 14 residues. V was pared by 5 bases and J by 3 bases, with 11 bases between. CDR1 and CDR2 (germline): MNHNS, SASEGT. The CDR3 nucleotides are TGTGCCAGCAGTACCAGGGTAAACAATCAGCCCCAGCATTTT. Protein sequence: CASSTRVNNQPQHF.

This clonotype has only a few counts. CDR3 DNA: TGCGCCAGCAGCCAAGATCGGGGACGGAGCTATGGCTACACCTTC. Encoded protein: CASSQDRGRSYGYTF. This chain uses TRBV4-3 with TRBJ1-2, with a weak D call TRBD1 (5 bases). CDR1 and CDR2 from the germline V gene are LGHNA and YSLEER. The CDR3 consists of 15 residues. Trimming left V 0 bases short and J 4 bases short, with 12 bases between.

This clonotype was seen repeatedly, ten times or more. The V and J genes are TRBV12-3 or TRBV12-4 and TRBJ2-4; 10 bases map to TRBD1. Trimming cost V 3 bases and J 7 bases; bases outside gene matches: 3. This CDR3 region has 14 residues. DNA for the CDR3: TGTGCCAGCAGTTTGGACAGGGGGGCCAACATTCAGTACTTC. It yields the protein CASSLDRGANIQYF.

The chain's CDR3 is CASSPDGGEVAEAFF. For the CDR3, the DNA is TGCGCCAGCAGCCCGGACGGAGGGGAGGTGGCTGAAGCTTTCTTT. The gene calls are TRBV5-1 and TRBJ1-1; a weak D match, TRBD1 (5 bases). Trimming left V 4 bases short and J 6 bases short, with 19 bases between. Germline V gene sequence: CDR1 SGHRS, CDR2 YFSETQ. CDR3 length: 15 residues.